Listed here are 10 T cell receptor beta chains from one sample, sequenced in a study of cytomegalovirus exposure and HLA in healthy donors. With 60 Vbeta and 13 Jbeta primers, the PCR was carried out. Only in-frame clones appear in the TCRdb table, and some are missing; sequencing was by immunoSEQ multiplex PCR. The repertoire holds about 190,000 clones, with over 70% as singletons. Sequencing input: PBMCs. The receptor source for this set is a man aged 35 to 55 in good health and CMV-seropositive.

This chain uses TRBV5-4 with TRBJ1-1; 9 bases line up with TRBD1. The V gene's germline CDR1 is SGHNT and CDR2 YYREEE (reference sequence). CDR3 length equals 14 residues. Trimming cost V 5 bases and J 11 bases; bases outside gene matches: 13. CDR3 DNA sequence: TGTGCCAGCAGTCCTCCGGGACAGGGATTACGGGCTTTCTTT. It translates to CASSPPGQGLRAFF.

The genes are TRBV7-7 and TRBJ2-1; 10 bases line up with TRBD2. The CDR3 totals 16 residues. The ends lost 5 bases at V and 3 bases at J; junction bases unmatched: 7. Germline lookup yields CDR1 SSHAT and CDR2 FNYEAQ (reference sequence). Written as DNA, the CDR3 is TGTGCCAGCAGCCCAGGACTAGCGGTCAGCTACAATGAGCAGTTCTTC. Encoded protein: CASSPGLAVSYNEQFF.

The chain joins TRBV2 to TRBJ1-1, with D hard to call. Germline CDR1 and CDR2: SNHLY and FYNNEI. The CDR3 extends over 13 amino acids. V dropped 7 bases and J dropped 4 bases, with 13 bases sitting between them. DNA for the CDR3: TGTGCCAGCACTGATCTGGAGGGCACTGAAGCTTTCTTT. It yields the protein CASTDLEGTEAFF.

V gene TRBV6-1 combines with J gene TRBJ2-1; TRBD2 matches 12 bases. Trimming took 11 bases from V and 8 from J; bases not matched to a gene: 10. The CDR3 has 14 residues. Germline V CDR1 and CDR2: MNHNS, SASEGT. CDR3 nucleotide sequence: TGTGCCGTAAATCTAGCGGGAGGGCCATATGAGCAGTTCTTC. It is translated as CAVNLAGGPYEQFF.

The chain has TRBV7-8 and TRBJ1-1; D is unclear. Deletions cut 7 bases from V and 0 bases from J, with 15 bases between. Germline V CDR1 and CDR2: SGHVS, FQNEAQ. This CDR3 contains 15 residues. CDR3 in DNA: TGTGCCAGCACCGTCGAGGTCCTAATGAACACTGAAGCTTTCTTT. It translates to CASTVEVLMNTEAFF.

The chain uses TRBV10-2 and TRBJ1-5; TRBD1 matches 10 bases. The germline gives CDR1 WSHSY, CDR2 SAAADI. After removal of 8 bases from V and 4 bases from J, the junction contained 2 bases not matched to a gene. The CDR3 spans 13 residues. As DNA, the CDR3 is TGCGCCAGCCGACAGGGGGCTAATCAGCCCCAGCATTTT. Its protein product is CASRQGANQPQHF.

The chain links TRBV7-2 to TRBJ1-5, with D unresolved. The CDR3 covers 17 residues. The V gene's germline CDR1 is SGHTA and CDR2 FQGNSA. Between the trimmed V and J ends, which lost 5 bases and 0 bases, there was a span of 17 bases. The CDR3 spells CASSPGLHTSSNQPQHF. The CDR3 region has the DNA TGTGCCAGCAGCCCCGGTCTCCATACTTCTAGCAATCAGCCCCAGCATTTT.

V gene TRBV21-1 combines with J gene TRBJ1-1. TRBV21-1 constitutes a pseudogene. The CDR3 loop spans 11 amino acids. The CDR3 region is CARTLNTEAFF. In DNA, the CDR3 is TGTGCCAGGACTCTGAACACTGAAGCTTTCTTT.

The chain combines TRBV5-6 with TRBJ2-3; 12 bases are a match to TRBD1. V lost 7 bases to trimming and J lost 8 bases; unmatched junction nucleotides: 11. The CDR3 has 15 amino acids. Germline-derived CDR1 and CDR2 are SGHDT and YYEEEE. The CDR3 protein is CASASGDRGQGTQYF. CDR3 DNA sequence: TGTGCCAGCGCCTCCGGGGACAGGGGGCAGGGTACGCAGTATTTT.

The V and J genes are TRBV9 and TRBJ2-5; possibly TRBD1 for D (7 bases). Between the trimmed V and J ends, which lost 3 bases and 1 base, there was a span of 25 bases. Looked up from germline, CDR1 is SGDLS and CDR2 is YYNGEE. CDR3 length: 19 amino acids. The CDR3 bases are TGTGCCAGCAGCGCCGGGGGCCGGGACAGCCCCATGCTCCAAGAGACCCAGTACTTC. Its translation: CASSAGGRDSPMLQETQYF.